This T cell receptor (beta chain) came from a study of technical replicates of blood from a few donors. The protocol was immunoSEQ multiplex PCR, while the TCRdb copy is restricted to in-frame clones and leaves out a portion. The data hold around 75,000 clones, with approximately 90% observed a single time. The trim removed 2 bases at V and 7 bases at J, leaving 8 bases unmatched. The CDR3 spans 15 residues. Looked up from germline, CDR1 is KGHSH and CDR2 is LQKENI. Sequencing was done on a sample of T cells isolated from PBMCs. The receptor comes from a human donor in good health. V is TRBV18 and J is TRBJ2-1; 7 positions match TRBD2. The CDR3 coding sequence is TGTGCCAGCTCACCATCCGGTAGTAGCGGGAATGAGCAGTTCTTC. Translated, it gives CASSPSGSSGNEQFF.